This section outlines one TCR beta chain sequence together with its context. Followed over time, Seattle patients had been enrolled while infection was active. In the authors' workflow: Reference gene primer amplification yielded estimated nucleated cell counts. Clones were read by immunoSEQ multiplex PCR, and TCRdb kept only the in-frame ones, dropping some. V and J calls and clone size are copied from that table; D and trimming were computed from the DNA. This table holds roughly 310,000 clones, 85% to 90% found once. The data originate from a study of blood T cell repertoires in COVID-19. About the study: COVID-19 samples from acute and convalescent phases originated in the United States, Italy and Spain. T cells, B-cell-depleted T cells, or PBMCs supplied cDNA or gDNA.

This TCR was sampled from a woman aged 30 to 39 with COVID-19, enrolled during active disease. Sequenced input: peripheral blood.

CDR3 sequence: CASSAGQYGYTF. The CDR3 bases are TGTGCCAGCAGTGCTGGGCAGTATGGCTACACCTTC. The V call is TRBV2, the J call TRBJ1-2; D is uncertain. Germline V gene sequence: CDR1 SNHLY, CDR2 FYNNEI. The CDR3 is 12 residues long. The V end lost 4 bases, the J end lost 5 bases, and 8 bases lay between the germline ends.